The 21 T cell receptor beta chains below all came from one sample that was sequenced in a study of cytomegalovirus exposure and HLA in healthy donors. Both 60 Vbeta primers and 13 Jbeta primers went into the PCR. Clones were sequenced by immunoSEQ multiplex PCR, and TCRdb holds only the in-frame ones, with some missing. The data show 95,000 to 150,000 clones, roughly 77% seen once. Sample: PBMCs. These receptors were collected from a man aged 18 to 30 in good health and CMV-seronegative.

This clone was detected only once. V is TRBV27 and J is TRBJ1-2, with 7 bases aligning to TRBD1. There are 15 residues in the CDR3. Germline loops: CDR1 MNHEY, CDR2 SMNVEV (reference sequence). The junction had 6 bases not matched to a gene; V was cut back by 1 base and J by 4 bases. In nucleotides, the CDR3 is TGTGCCAGCAGTTTATTACCGGGACAGACCTATGGCTACACCTTC. Translating it yields CASSLLPGQTYGYTF.

Regarding this clone: The same CDR3 is also encoded by other DNA sequences in this sample. The rearrangement joins TRBV7-2 to TRBJ1-5; no clear D. V was cut by 5 bases and J by 2 bases, with 10 bases left in between. The CDR3 runs to 14 residues. Germline V lookup: CDR1 SGHTA, CDR2 FQGNSA. In nucleotides, the CDR3 is TGTGCCAGCAGCCCCACCGGGGGCAATCAGCCCCAGCATTTT. It specifies CASSPTGGNQPQHF.

This clone was seen a handful of times. This chain links TRBV7-2 with TRBJ1-5; D may be TRBD1 (6 bases). The length of the CDR3 is 17 residues. The V end was cut by 0 bases, the J end by 0 bases, with 12 bases between. Germline V gene data show CDR1 as SGHTA and CDR2 as FQGNSA. CDR3 sequence (DNA): TGTGCCAGCAGCTTAGCGGGACAAGAGATTAGCAATCAGCCCCAGCATTTT. Protein: CASSLAGQEISNQPQHF.

On this clone: Sequence at one end of the junction differs from germline and may be a read error. This chain connects TRBV11-2 to TRBJ1-6, with 7 bases that match TRBD1. CDR1 and CDR2 from the germline V gene are SGHAT and FQNNGV. The CDR3 runs to 17 residues. CDR3 bases: TGTGCCAGCAGGTTAGAGGGGGCAGGTTCCTATAATTCACCCCTCCACTTT. Translation gives CASRLEGAGSYNSPLHF.

The chain joins TRBV10-3 to TRBJ2-6; 10 bases are shared with TRBD2. The CDR3 spans 19 residues. Unmatched junction bases numbered 14, after V lost 8 bases and J lost 1 base. Germline V gene sequence: CDR1 ENHRY, CDR2 SYGVKD. The CDR3 loop is CAIGPWGSGGPSGANVLTF. For the CDR3, the DNA is TGTGCCATCGGCCCCTGGGGTAGCGGGGGGCCATCTGGGGCCAACGTCCTGACTTTC.

This chain links TRBV15 with TRBJ2-1; D is unclear. Trimming left V 0 bases short and J 7 bases short, with 13 bases between. Germline CDR1 LNHNV, CDR2 YYDKDF (reference sequence). The CDR3 extends over 15 amino acids. CDR3 coding DNA: TGTGCCACCAGCAGAGATAGAGGCGAGAAGAATGAGCAGTTCTTC. This translates into CATSRDRGEKNEQFF.

The V and J genes are TRBV5-8 and TRBJ2-3; 9 positions agree with TRBD1. Per the germline V gene, CDR1 is SGHTS and CDR2 is YDEGEE. The CDR3 loop spans 13 amino acids. The J segment lost 6 bases and the V segment lost 5 bases, leaving 4 bases of the junction unmatched. CDR3 loop: CASRPQGADTQYF. The CDR3 DNA is TGTGCCAGCAGGCCACAGGGGGCGGATACGCAGTATTTT. Using reference TRBV5-8 and TRBJ2-3 for the parts outside the CDR3, the full variable domain is EAGVTQSPTHLIKTRGQQATLRCSPISGHTSVYWYQQALGLGLQFLLWYDEGEERNRGNFPPRFSGRQFPNYSSELNVNALELEDSALYLCASRPQGADTQYFGPGTRLTVL.

This clone was seen once. The chain carries TRBV9 and TRBJ2-3, with a possible D match to TRBD1 (6 bases). The germline V gene has CDR1 SGDLS and CDR2 YYNGEE. Trimming pared 0 bases from V and 1 base from J, leaving 15 bases between. CDR3 length: 17 amino acids. In DNA form, the CDR3 reads TGTGCCAGCAGCGTAGAGGGGGTCCCGCGTGGCACAGATACGCAGTATTTT. It specifies CASSVEGVPRGTDTQYF.

V usage is TRBV19 and J usage is TRBJ1-2; TRBD1 is a possible D gene (6 bases). CDR3 length: 12 residues. Germline V gene data show CDR1 as LNHDA and CDR2 as SQIVND (reference sequence). V was cut by 10 bases and J by 4 bases, with 13 bases left in between. As DNA, the CDR3 is TGTGCCACCGGGGGGCCTTTCTATGGCTACACCTTC. Translation: CATGGPFYGYTF.

V gene TRBV25-1 combines with J gene TRBJ2-6; 8 bases fit TRBD1. V trimming: 5 bases; J trimming: 1 base; junction bases outside the gene matches: 7. Germline V gives CDR1 MGHDK, CDR2 SYGVNS. The CDR3 loop spans 17 amino acids. The CDR3 DNA reads as TGTGCCAGCAGTCCTACAGGGGGTTCTTCTGGGGCCAACGTCCTGACTTTC. Protein product: CASSPTGGSSGANVLTF.

The V call is TRBV7-6, the J call TRBJ2-3; possible D gene TRBD2, 6 bases. The CDR3 totals 16 residues. Germline CDR1 SGHVS, CDR2 FNYEAQ. Trimming shortened V by 3 bases and J by 0 bases, and 13 bases separated the two germline ends. The DNA for the CDR3 is TGTGCCAGCAGCTTGGCTGCGGGGACTAGCACAGATACGCAGTATTTT. It translates to CASSLAAGTSTDTQYF.

The rearrangement uses TRBV5-5 and TRBJ1-4, with D possibly being TRBD1 (6 bases). Germline CDR1 is SGHKS and CDR2 is YYEKEE (reference sequence). This CDR3 comprises 15 residues. V was pared by 1 base and J by 8 bases, with 15 bases between. CDR3 DNA: TGTGCCAGCAGCTTGTTTCAGGGGCCGGGGGAAAAACTGTTTTTT. Translation gives CASSLFQGPGEKLFF.

The V gene is TRBV19, the J gene TRBJ2-7; possible D gene TRBD1, 6 bases. From germline, CDR1 is LNHDA and CDR2 SQIVND (reference sequence). Trimming left V 6 bases short and J 1 base short, with 13 bases between. The CDR3 has 14 amino acids. The CDR3 nucleotides read TGTGCCAGTAGACGGGGCCAGGGGTCCTACGAGCAGTACTTC. Residues: CASRRGQGSYEQYF.

The chain combines TRBV2 with TRBJ2-2, with D tentatively TRBD2 (6 bases). V was shortened by 6 bases and J by 1 base, with 18 bases between the two germline ends. CDR1 and CDR2 from the germline V gene are SNHLY and FYNNEI. The CDR3 spans 17 residues. The CDR3, as DNA: TGTGCCAGCAGGGACCGGGACTCCCTCTTGAACACCGGGGAGCTGTTTTTT. This translates into CASRDRDSLLNTGELFF.

The chain employs TRBV19 and TRBJ1-6, with a tentative D call TRBD1 (5 bases). The V gene's germline CDR1 is LNHDA and CDR2 SQIVND (reference sequence). The CDR3 totals 18 residues. Trimming stripped 7 bases from V and 5 bases from J, with 24 bases between. This chain's CDR3 is CASTLTPRESSHNSPLHF. The CDR3 DNA sequence: TGTGCCAGTACCCTAACCCCCAGGGAATCTTCGCATAATTCACCCCTCCACTTT. Complete variable domain (other parts from reference TRBV19 and TRBJ1-6): DGGITQSPKYLFRKEGQNVTLSCEQNLNHDAMYWYRQDPGQGLRLIYYSQIVNDFQKGDIAEGYSVSREKKESFPLTVTSAQKNPTAFYLCASTLTPRESSHNSPLHFGNGTRLTVT.

The V call is TRBV25-1, the J call TRBJ1-5; D unclear. Germline V gene lookup returns CDR1 MGHDK and CDR2 SYGVNS. Between the trimmed V and J ends, which lost 2 bases and 4 bases, there was a span of 9 bases. The CDR3 is made up of 14 amino acids. In DNA form, the CDR3 reads TGTGCCAGCAGTGAAGGGGAGGGAAATCAGCCCCAGCATTTT. Translated, it gives CASSEGEGNQPQHF.

The table lists this clone with a count of one. The chain couples TRBV6-1 to TRBJ1-2, with 7 bases matching TRBD1. Germline V lookup: CDR1 MNHNS, CDR2 SASEGT. This CDR3 has 17 amino acids. The V and J ends lost 2 bases and 1 base, in that order; junction bases with no gene match: 10. CDR3 sequence (DNA): TGTGCCAGCAGTGAAACCTCCGCGGGACAGATTAACTATGGCTACACCTTC. Translated: CASSETSAGQINYGYTF.

This clone was counted a single time. V gene TRBV5-1 combines with J gene TRBJ2-5; 13 positions match TRBD2. The V segment lost 4 bases and the J segment 11 bases; nucleotides outside the gene matches: 11. Germline V gene lookup returns CDR1 SGHRS and CDR2 YFSETQ. The CDR3 extends over 15 amino acids. The CDR3 loop reads CASSPSTSGGPRQYF. CDR3 in DNA: TGCGCCAGCAGCCCATCGACTAGCGGGGGGCCCCGACAGTACTTC.

The CDR3: CASSPLQGGGRNSPLHF. In DNA form, the CDR3 reads TGTGCCAGCAGTCCCCTACAGGGCGGGGGGCGAAATTCACCCCTCCACTTT. This rearrangement joins TRBV27 to TRBJ1-6; D is perhaps TRBD1 (6 bases). V was shortened by 5 bases and J by 7 bases, with 21 bases between the two germline ends. CDR1 and CDR2 (germline): MNHEY, SMNVEV (reference sequence). This CDR3 is built from 17 residues.

Concerning this clone: The junction departs from the called germline gene at one end, perhaps through a read error. The rearrangement uses TRBV7-3 and TRBJ2-1, with D unresolved. This CDR3 is 15 amino acids long. Germline V gene lookup returns CDR1 SGHTA and CDR2 FQGTGA. The DNA for the CDR3 is TGTGCCAGCAGCATAACACCGAGCTCCTACAATGAGCAGTTCTTC. This encodes CASSITPSSYNEQFF.

This sequence joins TRBV13 and TRBJ1-2; TRBD1 agrees at 8 bases. Per the germline V gene, CDR1 is PRHDT and CDR2 is FYEKMQ (reference sequence). Trimming took 5 bases from V and 5 from J; bases not matched to a gene: 4. The CDR3 consists of 13 residues. The CDR3 reads CASSPRQGYGYTF. In nucleotides, the CDR3 is TGTGCCAGCAGCCCGCGACAGGGGTATGGCTACACCTTC.